The clone carrying this T cell receptor (beta chain) was seen ten or more times. Antigen: not known. Time point in this sample: newly diagnosed GD, antithyroid drugs for less than 3 months. RNA isolated from PBMCs was used to make the TCR library. These data originate in a study of regulatory T cells in long-lasting Graves disease. Study results and caveats: With under 3,500 shared public clonotypes, persistent patients exceeded new patients, who shared over 850.

iRepertoire HTBI primers and Arm-PCR of CDR3 regions built TCR beta libraries. TCRdb re-analysed the multiplex PCR reads in MiXCR, keeping a single row per CDR3 protein. The data show some 320,000 distinct CDR3 sequences, over 15% seen once. Germline lookup yields CDR1 MDHEN and CDR2 SYDVKM. The CDR3 consists of 17 residues. V gave up 2 bases and J gave up 2 bases; unmatched junction bases: 8. The TCR originated in a female donor with Graves disease. The sample consisted of peripheral blood mononuclear cells (PBMCs), taken at new diagnosis, from a patient treated with antithyroid drugs. The rearrangement joins TRBV28 to TRBJ2-3; 9 bases line up with TRBD2. The CDR3 DNA reads as TGTGCCAGCAGTTTAAGGTGGCTAGCGGGGTTCACAGATACGCAGTATTTT. This codes for CASSLRWLAGFTDTQYF. The full variable domain, in which reference TRBV28 and TRBJ2-3 provide the parts outside the CDR3, is DVKVTQSSRYLVKRTGEKVFLECVQDMDHENMFWYRQDPGLGLRLIYFSYDVKMKEKGDIPEGYSVSREKKERFSLILESASTNQTSMYLCASSLRWLAGFTDTQYFGPGTRLTVL.